This T cell receptor (beta chain) is from a study of T cell repertoires in cytomegalovirus infection (dated by TCRdb to between 2018 and 2021). Concerning the study at large: The peptide stimulations were aimed at well-studied HLA-B-restricted epitopes as well as recently identified HLA-C-restricted CMV epitopes, whose presentation resists viral immunomodulation. The HLA type of each donor mattered for the analysis, because public TCR beta signatures pointed to carriage of CMV infection along with the matching HLA type. General conclusions and limits of the study: In the ex vivo response, HLA-C-restricted CMV-specific TCR beta clonotypes were dominant, and in two of eight donors the single most frequent clonotype came from this HLA-C-restricted group. Carriers of CMV infection plus the relevant HLA type were discriminated by the cumulative frequency of public TCR beta family members in the study cohort and in an independent roughly 320-donor cohort.

V lost 6 bases and J lost 4 bases; the stretch between them is 10 bases long. The germline V gene (reference sequence) provides CDR1 MNHEY and CDR2 SMNVEV. Taken from cysteine to phenylalanine, the CDR3 has 13 residues. The CDR3 DNA has 39 bases and is translated from base 1. This clonotype was recorded at least ten times. It lacks a known antigen. It has no much larger one-base neighbor in the sample; base qualities were not kept. The instrument given in TCRdb is Illumina HiSeq 1500. TCRdb reprocessed the public reads (quality trimming at Q25 with fastp, clone calling with MiXCR) and kept in-frame beta chains. Every distinct CDR3 protein forms one entry, paired with its most common genes and DNA. The sample table shows roughly 920,000 distinct CDR3 sequences, and 30% to 40% are seen once. The ten top clones hold roughly 13% of the sample. In light of the paper, this sample's treatment or condition label describes: in vitro stimulation with specific CMV peptide epitopes to enrich CMV-specific T cells.

This receptor was identified in a human donor in good health (CMV status not recorded). Some clones in this sample may be carry-over from other donors' samples. This sample comprised cultured CD8+ T cells from PBMCs, obtained from culture after CMV antigen stimulation. The chain employs TRBV27 and TRBJ1-5, with TRBD1 as a weak D call on 5 bases. The nucleotides are TGTGCCAGCAGCTTGAACAGGAATCAGCCCCAGCATTTT. Translated, this is CASSLNRNQPQHF.